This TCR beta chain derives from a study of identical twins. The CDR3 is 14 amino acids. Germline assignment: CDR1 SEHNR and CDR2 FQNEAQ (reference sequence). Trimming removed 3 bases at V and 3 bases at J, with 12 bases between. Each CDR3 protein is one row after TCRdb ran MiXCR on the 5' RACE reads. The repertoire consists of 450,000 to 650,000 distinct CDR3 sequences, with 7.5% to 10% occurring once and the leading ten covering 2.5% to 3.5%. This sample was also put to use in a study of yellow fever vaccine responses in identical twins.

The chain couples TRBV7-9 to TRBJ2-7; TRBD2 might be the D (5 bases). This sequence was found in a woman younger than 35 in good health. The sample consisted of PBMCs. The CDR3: CASSFGRDGYEQYF. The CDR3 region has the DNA TGTGCCAGCAGCTTTGGTCGGGATGGCTACGAGCAGTACTTC.